The entry below gives a single T cell receptor (beta chain) sequence along with its context. The data are from a study of beta chain features in type 1 diabetes. A single heparinised draw of approximately 0.12 L on average was taken per donor. V shed 6 bases and J 4 bases; nucleotides not matched to a gene: 10. CDR3 size: 16 residues. The germline V gene has CDR1 SGHTA and CDR2 FQGNSA. Sequencing targeted expressed TCRB transcripts, as all isolated RNA had been reverse transcribed. Clones were sequenced by immunoSEQ multiplex PCR, and TCRdb holds only the in-frame ones, with some missing. The table has 390,000 or so clones, around 13% seen once.

The clonotype was recovered from a man younger than 40 in good health. The gene calls are TRBV7-2 and TRBJ2-1, with 9 bases that match TRBD2. The specimen sequenced was naive CD4+ T cells from blood. The CDR3 nucleotides read TGTGCCAGCAGTAGTACGCCGACTAGCGGTTACAATGAGCAGTTCTTC. This gives the protein CASSSTPTSGYNEQFF.